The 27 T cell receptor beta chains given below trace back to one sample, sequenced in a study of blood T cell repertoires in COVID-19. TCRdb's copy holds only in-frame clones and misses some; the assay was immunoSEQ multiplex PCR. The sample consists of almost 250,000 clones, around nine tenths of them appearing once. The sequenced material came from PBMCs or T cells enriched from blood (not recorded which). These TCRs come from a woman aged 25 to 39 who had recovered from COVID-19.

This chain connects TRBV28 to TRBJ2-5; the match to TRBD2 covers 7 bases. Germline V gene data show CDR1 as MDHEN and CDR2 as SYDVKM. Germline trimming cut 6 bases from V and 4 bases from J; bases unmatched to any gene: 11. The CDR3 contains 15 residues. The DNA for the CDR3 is TGTGCCAGCAGCATAGTCGGGAGGAGTTTAGAGACCCAGTACTTC. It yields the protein CASSIVGRSLETQYF.

The CDR3: CASRELAGGRDEQFF. Here the CDR3 DNA reads TGTGCCAGCAGGGAACTAGCGGGAGGGCGCGATGAGCAGTTCTTC. The V and J genes are TRBV7-2 and TRBJ2-1; 13 bases map to TRBD2. The CDR3 spans 15 residues. The V and J ends lost 6 bases and 8 bases, in that order; junction bases with no gene match: 7. The germline V gene encodes CDR1 SGHTA and CDR2 FQGNSA. Full variable domain (outside the CDR3, taken from reference TRBV7-2 and TRBJ2-1): GAGVSQSPSNKVTEKGKDVELRCDPISGHTALYWYRQSLGQGLEFLIYFQGNSAPDKSGLPSDRFSAERTGGSVSTLTIQRTQQEDSAVYLCASRELAGGRDEQFFGPGTRLTVL.

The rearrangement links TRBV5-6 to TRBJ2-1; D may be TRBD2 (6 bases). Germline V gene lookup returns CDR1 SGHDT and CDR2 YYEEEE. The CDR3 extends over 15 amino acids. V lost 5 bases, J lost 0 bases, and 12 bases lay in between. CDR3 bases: TGTGCCAGCAGGCCCGGGGAGGCCTCCTACAATGAGCAGTTCTTC. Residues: CASRPGEASYNEQFF.

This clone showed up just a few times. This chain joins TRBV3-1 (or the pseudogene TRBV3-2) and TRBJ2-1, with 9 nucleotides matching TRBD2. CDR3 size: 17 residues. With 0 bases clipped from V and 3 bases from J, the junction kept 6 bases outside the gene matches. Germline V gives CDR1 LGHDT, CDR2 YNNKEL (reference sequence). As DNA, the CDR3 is TGTGCCAGCAGCCAAGACCTGACTAGCGGTGGCTACAATGAGCAGTTCTTC. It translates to CASSQDLTSGGYNEQFF.

The chain's CDR3 is CASRRDTWDYGYTF. Here the CDR3 DNA reads TGTGCCAGCAGGAGGGACACCTGGGATTATGGCTACACCTTC. The rearrangement uses TRBV7-2 and TRBJ1-2; D is perhaps TRBD1 (6 bases). V was clipped by 6 bases and J by 5 bases, with 16 bases between them. The CDR3 contains 14 residues. CDR1 and CDR2 from the germline V gene are SGHTA and FQGNSA.

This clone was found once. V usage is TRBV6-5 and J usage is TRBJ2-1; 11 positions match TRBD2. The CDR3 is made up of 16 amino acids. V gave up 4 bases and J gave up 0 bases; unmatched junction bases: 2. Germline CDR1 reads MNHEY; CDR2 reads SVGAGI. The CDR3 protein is CASSFSGRASYNEQFF. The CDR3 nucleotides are TGTGCCAGCAGTTTTAGCGGGAGGGCCTCCTACAATGAGCAGTTCTTC.

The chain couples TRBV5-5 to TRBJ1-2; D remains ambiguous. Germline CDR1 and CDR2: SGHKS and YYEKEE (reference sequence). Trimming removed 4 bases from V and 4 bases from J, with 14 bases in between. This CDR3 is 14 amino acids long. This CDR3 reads CASSTPKEGYGYTF. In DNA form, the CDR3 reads TGTGCCAGCAGCACCCCGAAGGAGGGCTATGGCTACACCTTC.

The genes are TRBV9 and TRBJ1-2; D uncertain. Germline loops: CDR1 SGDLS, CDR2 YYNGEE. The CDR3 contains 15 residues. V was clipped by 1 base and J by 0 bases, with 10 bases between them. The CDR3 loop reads CASSVNQVSNYGYTF. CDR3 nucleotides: TGTGCCAGCAGCGTAAACCAGGTCTCTAACTATGGCTACACCTTC.

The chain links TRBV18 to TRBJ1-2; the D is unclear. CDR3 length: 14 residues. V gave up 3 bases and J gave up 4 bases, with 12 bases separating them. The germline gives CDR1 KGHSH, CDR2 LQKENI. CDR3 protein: CASSPEADRYGYTF. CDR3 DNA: TGTGCCAGCTCACCGGAAGCGGATCGCTATGGCTACACCTTC. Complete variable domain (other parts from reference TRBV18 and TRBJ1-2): NAGVMQNPRHLVRRRGQEARLRCSPMKGHSHVYWYRQLPEEGLKFMVYLQKENIIDESGMPKERFSAEFPKEGPSILRIQQVVRGDSAAYFCASSPEADRYGYTFGSGTRLTVV.

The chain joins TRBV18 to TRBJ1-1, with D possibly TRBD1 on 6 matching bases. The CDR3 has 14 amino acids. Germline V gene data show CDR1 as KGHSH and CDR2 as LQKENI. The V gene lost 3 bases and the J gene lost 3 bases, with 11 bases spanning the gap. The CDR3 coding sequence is TGTGCCAGCTCACCTCCAAAGGGGGACACTGAAGCTTTCTTT. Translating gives CASSPPKGDTEAFF.

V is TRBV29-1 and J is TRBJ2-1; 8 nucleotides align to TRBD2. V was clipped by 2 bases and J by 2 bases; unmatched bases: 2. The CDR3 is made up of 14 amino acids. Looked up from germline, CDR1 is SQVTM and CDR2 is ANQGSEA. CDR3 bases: TGCAGCGTTGAAACGGGAGGGCCCTACAATGAGCAGTTCTTC. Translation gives CSVETGGPYNEQFF.

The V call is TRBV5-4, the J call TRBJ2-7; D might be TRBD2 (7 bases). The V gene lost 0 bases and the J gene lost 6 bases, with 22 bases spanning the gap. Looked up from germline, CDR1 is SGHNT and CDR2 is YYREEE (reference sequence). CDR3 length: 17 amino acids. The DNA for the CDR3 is TGTGCCAGCAGCTTGGGCCCTCGGGGGGCTGCACAGCCCGAGCAGTACTTC. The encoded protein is CASSLGPRGAAQPEQYF.

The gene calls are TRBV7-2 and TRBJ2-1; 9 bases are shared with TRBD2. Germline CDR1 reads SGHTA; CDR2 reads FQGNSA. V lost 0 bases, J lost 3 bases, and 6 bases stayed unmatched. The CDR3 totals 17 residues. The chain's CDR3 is CASSLAITAGGYNEQFF. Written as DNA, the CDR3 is TGTGCCAGCAGCTTAGCGATAACAGCGGGAGGCTACAATGAGCAGTTCTTC.

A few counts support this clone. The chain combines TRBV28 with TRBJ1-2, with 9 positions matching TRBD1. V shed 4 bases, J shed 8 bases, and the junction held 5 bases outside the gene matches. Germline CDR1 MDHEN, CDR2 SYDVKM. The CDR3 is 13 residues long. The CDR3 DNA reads TGTGCCAGCAGTTCCACAGGGGGCCGAGGCTACACCTTC. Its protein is CASSSTGGRGYTF.

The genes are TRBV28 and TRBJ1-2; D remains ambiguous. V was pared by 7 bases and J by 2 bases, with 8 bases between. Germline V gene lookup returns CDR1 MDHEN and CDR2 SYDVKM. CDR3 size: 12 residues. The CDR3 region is CASNSANYGYTF. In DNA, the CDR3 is TGTGCCAGCAACTCCGCGAACTATGGCTACACCTTC.

For the CDR3, the DNA is TGTGCCAGCAGTGAATATGTCGGGGGTGGCTCTGGAAACACCATATATTTT. Translating it yields CASSEYVGGGSGNTIYF. The rearrangement links TRBV25-1 to TRBJ1-3; tentative D call: TRBD1 (5 bases). This CDR3 is 17 amino acids long. Per the germline V gene, CDR1 is MGHDK and CDR2 is SYGVNS. The V gene lost 0 bases and the J gene lost 0 bases, with 12 bases spanning the gap.

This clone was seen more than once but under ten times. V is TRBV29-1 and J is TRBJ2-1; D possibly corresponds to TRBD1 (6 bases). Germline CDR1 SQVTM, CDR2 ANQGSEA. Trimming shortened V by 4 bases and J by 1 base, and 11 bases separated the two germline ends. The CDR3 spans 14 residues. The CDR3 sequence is CSVVRGFSYNEQFF. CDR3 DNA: TGCAGCGTTGTCAGGGGATTTTCCTACAATGAGCAGTTCTTC.

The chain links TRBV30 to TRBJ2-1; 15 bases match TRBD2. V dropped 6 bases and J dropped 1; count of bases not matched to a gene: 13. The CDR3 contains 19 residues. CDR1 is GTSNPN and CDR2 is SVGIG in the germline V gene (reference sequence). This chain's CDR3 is CACTLGLAGGPVSYNEQFF. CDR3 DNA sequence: TGTGCCTGCACCCTCGGACTAGCGGGAGGGCCGGTATCCTACAATGAGCAGTTCTTC.

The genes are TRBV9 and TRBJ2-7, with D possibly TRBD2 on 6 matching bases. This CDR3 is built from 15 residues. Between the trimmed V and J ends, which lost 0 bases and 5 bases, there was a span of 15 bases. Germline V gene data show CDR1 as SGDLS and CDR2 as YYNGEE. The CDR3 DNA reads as TGTGCCAGCAGCGTAGTTGGAGGGAGTCGGGACGAGCAGTACTTC. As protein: CASSVVGGSRDEQYF.

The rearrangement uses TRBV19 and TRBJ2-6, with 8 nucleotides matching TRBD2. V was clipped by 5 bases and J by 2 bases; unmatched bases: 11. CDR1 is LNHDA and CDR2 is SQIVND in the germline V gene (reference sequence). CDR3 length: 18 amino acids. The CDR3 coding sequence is TGTGCCAGTAGTCCCGACCGGTGGCGGGAGGCTGGGGCCAACGTCCTGACTTTC. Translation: CASSPDRWREAGANVLTF.

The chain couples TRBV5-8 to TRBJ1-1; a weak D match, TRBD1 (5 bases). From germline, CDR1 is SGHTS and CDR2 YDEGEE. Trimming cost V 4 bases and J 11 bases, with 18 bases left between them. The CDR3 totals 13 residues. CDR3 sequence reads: CASSPQGRDGAFF. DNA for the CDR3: TGTGCCAGCAGCCCCCAAGGGAGGGACGGGGCTTTCTTT.

The CDR3 is CASSTTGTGGYNEQFF. The CDR3, as DNA: TGTGCCAGCAGTACAACCGGGACAGGGGGCTACAATGAGCAGTTCTTC. The chain has TRBV27 and TRBJ2-1; TRBD1 agrees at 11 bases. The CDR3 is 16 amino acids. With V trimmed by 5 bases and J by 3 bases, 6 bases remained unmatched. Germline V gives CDR1 MNHEY, CDR2 SMNVEV (reference sequence).

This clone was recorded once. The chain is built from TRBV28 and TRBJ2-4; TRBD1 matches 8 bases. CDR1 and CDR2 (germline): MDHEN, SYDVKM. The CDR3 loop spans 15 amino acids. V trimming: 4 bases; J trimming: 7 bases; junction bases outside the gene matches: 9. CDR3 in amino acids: CASSSPGQGANIQYF. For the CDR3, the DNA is TGTGCCAGCAGTTCCCCCGGGCAGGGGGCGAACATTCAGTACTTC.

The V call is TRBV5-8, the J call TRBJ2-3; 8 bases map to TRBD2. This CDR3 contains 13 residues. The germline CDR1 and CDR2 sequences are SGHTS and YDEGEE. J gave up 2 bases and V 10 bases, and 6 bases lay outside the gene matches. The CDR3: CAGGRLLTDTQYF. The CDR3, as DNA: TGTGCCGGCGGGAGGCTTCTCACAGATACGCAGTATTTT.

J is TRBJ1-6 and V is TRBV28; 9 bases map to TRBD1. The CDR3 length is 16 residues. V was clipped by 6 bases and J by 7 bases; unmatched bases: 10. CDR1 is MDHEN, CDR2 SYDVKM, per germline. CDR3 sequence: CASSPHGQGRNSPLHF. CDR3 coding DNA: TGTGCCAGCAGCCCCCACGGACAGGGGAGGAATTCACCCCTCCACTTT.

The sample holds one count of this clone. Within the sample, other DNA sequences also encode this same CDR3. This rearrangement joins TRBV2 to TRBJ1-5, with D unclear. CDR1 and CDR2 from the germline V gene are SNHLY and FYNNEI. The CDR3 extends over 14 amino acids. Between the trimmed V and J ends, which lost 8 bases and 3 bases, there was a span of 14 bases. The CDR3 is CASSEGGYNQPQHF. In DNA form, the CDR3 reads TGTGCCAGCTCGGAGGGAGGGTACAATCAGCCCCAGCATTTT. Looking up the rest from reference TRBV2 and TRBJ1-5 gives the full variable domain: EPEVTQTPSHQVTQMGQEVILRCVPISNHLYFYWYRQILGQKVEFLVSFYNNEISEKSEIFDDQFSVERPDGSNFTLKIRSTKLEDSAMYFCASSEGGYNQPQHFGDGTRLSIL.

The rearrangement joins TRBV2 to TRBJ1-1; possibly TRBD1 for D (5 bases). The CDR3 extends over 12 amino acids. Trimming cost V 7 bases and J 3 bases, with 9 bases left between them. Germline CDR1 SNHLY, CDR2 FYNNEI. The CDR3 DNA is TGTGCCAGCACAGGGTCGGACACTGAAGCTTTCTTT. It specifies CASTGSDTEAFF. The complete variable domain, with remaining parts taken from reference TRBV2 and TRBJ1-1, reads EPEVTQTPSHQVTQMGQEVILRCVPISNHLYFYWYRQILGQKVEFLVSFYNNEISEKSEIFDDQFSVERPDGSNFTLKIRSTKLEDSAMYFCASTGSDTEAFFGQGTRLTVV.